These 30 T cell receptor beta chains were sequenced from one sample in a study of T cell repertoires in aging, cancer and after chemotherapy. Amplification of TCR beta used genomic DNA extracted from peripheral blood. A mixed TRB-A/B primer pool amplified rearranged TRB by multiplex touch-down PCR. A single record per CDR3 protein comes from TCRdb applying MiXCR to the multiplex PCR reads. Among around 1,900 distinct CDR3 sequences, 21% were seen once, and the ten largest hold about 30%. The sequencing sample was made of blood. The source of these receptors is a human donor with a blood cancer.

This clonotype is medium-sized within its sample. The chain carries TRBV6-5 and TRBJ1-2; D remains unclear. V lost 8 bases and J 8 bases, leaving 18 bases between the germline ends. CDR1 is MNHEY, CDR2 SVGAGI, per germline. The CDR3 is 13 residues long. The CDR3, as DNA: TGTGCCAGCCGTTTCAAGGGTACGGGCGGCTACACCTTC. Translating gives CASRFKGTGGYTF.

Judged by abundance, this clonotype is medium-sized. The genes are TRBV18 and TRBJ1-1; D uncertain. Germline CDR1 and CDR2: KGHSH and LQKENI. The V end was cut by 3 bases, the J end by 1 base, with 6 bases between. The CDR3 length is 13 residues. The CDR3, as DNA: TGTGCCAGCTCACCCCAGAAGAACACTGAAGCTTTCTTT. It yields the protein CASSPQKNTEAFF.

This clonotype was seen more than once but under ten times. The chain carries TRBV20-1 and TRBJ1-1; D not resolved. CDR1 and CDR2 (germline): DFQATT, SNEGSKA (reference sequence). CDR3 length: 11 residues. CDR3 in amino acids: CRGSTGTEAFF. CDR3 nucleotides: TGCAGAGGCTCCACCGGCACTGAAGCTTTCTTT.

The chain combines TRBV12-3 or TRBV12-4 with TRBJ2-2; 8 bases agree with TRBD2. This CDR3 contains 16 residues. CDR3 in DNA: TGTGCTAGTGGGTACAACGCGGGAGGAACCACCGGGGAGCTGTTTTTT. This encodes CASGYNAGGTTGELFF.

The V call is TRBV7-4, the J call TRBJ1-6; D gene unclear. CDR3 length equals 15 residues. Germline CDR1 SGHVT, CDR2 SQSDAQ. V was clipped by 2 bases and J by 5 bases, with 10 bases between them. The CDR3 loop is CASSLQRTDNSPLHF. In nucleotides, the CDR3 is TGTGCCAGCAGCTTACAGCGAACCGATAATTCACCCCTCCACTTT. Supplemented by reference TRBV7-4 and TRBJ1-6, the full variable domain reads GAGVSQSPRYKVAKRGRDVALRCDSISGHVTLYWYRQTLGQGSEVLTYSQSDAQRDKSGRPSGRFSAERPERSVSTLKIQRTEQGDSAVYLCASSLQRTDNSPLHFGNGTRLTVT.

The rearrangement uses TRBV28 and TRBJ1-5; D remains ambiguous. CDR3 length equals 12 residues. CDR1 is MDHEN, CDR2 SYDVKM, per germline. V lost 3 bases and J lost 8, with 8 bases in between. The DNA of the CDR3 is TGTGCCAGCAGTTTGACCGGGGAGCCCCAGCATTTT. Protein product: CASSLTGEPQHF.

Regarding this clonotype: This may arise from a read error, as a much more abundant clone is one base away. The genes are TRBV5-6 and TRBJ2-1; 8 bases are a match to TRBD1. Near its end, the DNA agrees better with TRBJ2-7, so the J call may be wrong. Germline assignment: CDR1 SGHDT and CDR2 YYEEEE. The CDR3 consists of 15 residues. The CDR3 reads CASSLGQGAYNEQYF. CDR3 nucleotides: TGTGCCAGCAGCTTGGGCCAGGGGGCGTACAATGAGCAGTACTTC.

This clonotype counts as large. The V call is TRBV27, the J call TRBJ2-1; 11 nucleotides line up with TRBD2. V was pared by 4 bases and J by 10 bases, with 6 bases of the junction left unmatched. The CDR3 runs 14 residues. Germline CDR1 MNHEY, CDR2 SMNVEV (reference sequence). DNA of the CDR3: TGTGCCAGCAGTTCGAGGACTAGCGGGCGGGAGCAGTTCTTC. Protein product: CASSSRTSGREQFF.

This clonotype is classed as medium-sized (0.01 to 0.1%). The V gene is TRBV27, the J gene TRBJ1-2; 7 bases align to TRBD1. CDR3 length: 16 residues. Germline V gene data show CDR1 as MNHEY and CDR2 as SMNVEV (reference sequence). With V trimmed by 6 bases and J by 6 bases, 16 bases remained unmatched. The CDR3 reads CASSSFDRAKGNGYTF. CDR3 sequence (DNA): TGTGCCAGCAGCTCCTTCGACAGGGCCAAGGGGAATGGCTACACCTTC.

This chain connects TRBV5-1 to TRBJ1-2; D remains unclear. CDR1 and CDR2 from the germline V gene are SGHRS and YFSETQ. With 2 bases removed from V and 2 bases from J, the gap between germline ends came to 13 bases. The CDR3 covers 15 residues. DNA for the CDR3: TGCGCCAGCAGCTTCGAAGGAAACTACAACTATGGCTACACCTTC. Residues: CASSFEGNYNYGYTF.

By its share, this clonotype is medium-sized. This rearrangement joins TRBV6-5 to TRBJ2-7, with 11 positions matching TRBD2. After removal of 6 bases from V and 3 bases from J, the junction contained 4 bases not matched to a gene. Germline CDR1 and CDR2: MNHEY and SVGAGI. There are 14 residues in the CDR3. The CDR3 sequence is CASSSGTSGYEQYF. Here the CDR3 DNA reads TGTGCCAGCAGCTCCGGGACTAGCGGCTACGAGCAGTACTTC.

This clonotype was counted only a few times. The rearrangement links TRBV28 to TRBJ1-1, with a possible D match to TRBD1 (5 bases). This CDR3 contains 12 residues. V lost 4 bases and J lost 7, with 10 bases in between. CDR1 is MDHEN, CDR2 SYDVKM, per germline. CDR3 amino acids: CASSWGGLEAFF. The CDR3 bases are TGTGCCAGCAGTTGGGGCGGACTTGAAGCTTTCTTT.

In DNA form, the CDR3 reads TGTGCCACCTCCCCGGGAGTAGCGGGAGGAGTGGAGACCCAGTACTTC. It specifies CATSPGVAGGVETQYF. V usage is TRBV24-1 and J usage is TRBJ2-5; 10 bases are a match to TRBD2. Losses at the gene ends were 9 bases for V and 5 bases for J; bases not matched to a gene: 14. Germline lookup yields CDR1 KGHDR and CDR2 SFDVKD. The CDR3 extends over 16 amino acids.

A remark on this clonotype: Given a much more abundant clone one base away, this may be a read error. The chain couples TRBV27 to TRBJ2-5; D is possibly TRBD2 (6 bases). Looked up from germline, CDR1 is MNHEY and CDR2 is SMNVEV (reference sequence). The CDR3 loop spans 14 amino acids. CDR3 DNA sequence: TGTGCCTGCAGCCTGACGGCGGGACAAGAGACCCAGTACTTC. Translation: CACSLTAGQETQYF.

By frequency in the sample, this clonotype is large. This chain uses TRBV14 with TRBJ1-2, with D unresolved. The germline gives CDR1 SGHDN, CDR2 FVKESK. The CDR3 sequence is 13 residues long. Trimming cost V 5 bases and J 12 bases, with 19 bases left between them. CDR3 nucleotides: TGTGCCAGCAGCGCCCAGCCCCAACGGCCCCACACCTTC. This translates into CASSAQPQRPHTF.

On this clonotype: This may be a read error: a much more frequent sequence differs by one nucleotide. Without the conserved terminal phenylalanine or tryptophan, this CDR3 likely stems from a read error. The chain joins TRBV6-1 to TRBJ2-5, with a possible D match to TRBD1 (6 bases). CDR3 length: 16 residues. Trimming pared 5 bases from V and 3 bases from J, leaving 19 bases between. Germline CDR1 reads MNHNS; CDR2 reads SASEGT. CDR3 protein: CASSTSGAALKETQYY. The DNA of the CDR3 is TGTGCCAGCAGTACCTCAGGGGCAGCCCTTAAAGAGACCCAGTACTAC.

In this sample, this clonotype is medium-sized. Here the CDR3 reads CASSSSPYEQFF. The DNA of the CDR3 is TGTGCCAGCAGTTCTTCTCCCTATGAGCAGTTCTTC. This sequence joins TRBV6-2 or TRBV6-3 and TRBJ2-1; D is uncertain. CDR1 and CDR2 from the germline V gene are MNHEY and SVGEGT. The V end was cut by 4 bases, the J end by 8 bases, with 9 bases between. This CDR3 is built from 12 residues.

In its sample, this clonotype ranks as large. The chain employs TRBV6-1 and TRBJ2-1; 9 positions agree with TRBD2. V trimming: 6 bases; J trimming: 10 bases; junction bases outside the gene matches: 7. The CDR3 has 13 residues. CDR1 and CDR2 from the germline V gene are MNHNS and SASEGT. The CDR3, as DNA: TGTGCCAGCAGGAGCCTTCTAGCGGGGGAGCAGTTCTTC. It translates to CASRSLLAGEQFF.

This clonotype was counted only a few times. The chain couples TRBV20-1 to TRBJ2-5; no clear D. Germline V gene lookup returns CDR1 DFQATT and CDR2 SNEGSKA (reference sequence). The V and J ends lost 0 bases and 1 base respectively, with 9 bases between them. The CDR3 consists of 14 residues. Here the CDR3 DNA reads TGCAGTGCTAGAGATCTCCGCAGCCAAGAGACCCAGTACTTC. This codes for CSARDLRSQETQYF.

By share, this clonotype ranks as medium-sized. V is TRBV10-3 and J is TRBJ2-7; the D call may be TRBD1 or TRBD2 (5 bases each). The CDR3 is 14 amino acids. The germline V gene has CDR1 ENHRY and CDR2 SYGVKD. The V gene lost 3 bases and the J gene lost 5 bases, with 14 bases spanning the gap. CDR3 nucleotides: TGTGCCATCAGTGACGCAGGGAGCCGCGACGAGCAGTACTTC. Its translation is CAISDAGSRDEQYF.

This clonotype was counted only a few times. The rearrangement uses TRBV5-1 and TRBJ2-1; tentative D call: TRBD2 (6 bases). Germline assignment: CDR1 SGHRS and CDR2 YFSETQ. The CDR3 runs 16 residues. Trimming left V 0 bases short and J 0 bases short, with 10 bases between. The CDR3 coding sequence is TGCGCCAGCAGCTTGGGGGGGGAGAGCTCCTACAATGAGCAGTTCTTC. It is translated as CASSLGGESSYNEQFF.

By share, this clonotype counts as medium-sized (0.01 to 0.1%). The J gene is TRBJ1-2, the V gene TRBV5-8; D call uncertain. CDR1 and CDR2 (germline): SGHTS, YDEGEE. CDR3 length: 11 residues. Trimming removed 4 bases from V and 3 bases from J, with 4 bases in between. CDR3 sequence: CASSEYYGYTF. CDR3 bases: TGTGCCAGCAGCGAATACTATGGCTACACCTTC.

This clonotype has only a few counts. This chain links TRBV20-1 with TRBJ1-1; 8 bases are a match to TRBD1. The germline V gene has CDR1 DFQATT and CDR2 SNEGSKA (reference sequence). The length of the CDR3 is 15 residues. The trim removed 3 bases at V and 3 bases at J, leaving 9 bases unmatched. Here the CDR3 DNA reads TGCAGTGCTAGGGGCAGGGGGCAGGCGGACACTGAAGCTTTCTTT. Protein: CSARGRGQADTEAFF.

The rearrangement links TRBV6-6 to TRBJ2-3; perhaps D is TRBD1 or TRBD2 (5 bases each). The CDR3 extends over 15 amino acids. The ends were cut back, 0 bases at V and 5 bases at J, with 12 bases in the middle. Looked up from germline, CDR1 is MNHNY and CDR2 is SVGAGI (reference sequence). The CDR3 sequence: CASSYSGTGQDTQYF. In nucleotides, the CDR3 is TGTGCCAGCAGTTACTCCGGGACCGGACAAGATACGCAGTATTTT.

This clonotype has more than one count but fewer than ten. The V gene is TRBV7-9, the J gene TRBJ2-7; D possibly corresponds to TRBD2 (7 bases). CDR3 length equals 13 residues. CDR1 is SEHNR and CDR2 is FQNEAQ in the germline V gene (reference sequence). Trimming removed 5 bases from V and 5 bases from J, with 13 bases in between. The CDR3 protein is CASSLGGAHEQYF. CDR3 nucleotide sequence: TGTGCCAGCAGCCTAGGGGGGGCCCACGAGCAGTACTTC.

By share of the sample, this clonotype is medium-sized. The chain joins TRBV12-3 or TRBV12-4 to TRBJ2-7, with TRBD2 matching over 7 bases. With 5 bases clipped from V and 2 bases from J, the junction kept 3 bases outside the gene matches. The CDR3 is 13 residues long. The CDR3: CASSPGTTYEQYF. The CDR3 DNA reads TGTGCCAGCAGTCCCGGGACTACCTACGAGCAGTACTTC.

The chain combines TRBV2 with TRBJ1-5; D remains unclear. Germline CDR1 and CDR2: SNHLY and FYNNEI. V was trimmed by 3 bases and J by 6 bases, leaving 12 bases between them. This CDR3 is built from 14 residues. The CDR3 DNA sequence: TGTGCCAGCAGTGAGGAGCGGGGTAGTCAGCCCCAGCATTTT. Protein: CASSEERGSQPQHF.

This clonotype is medium-sized (0.01 to 0.1%). The rearrangement links TRBV27 to TRBJ2-7; 7 bases agree with TRBD1. Germline lookup yields CDR1 MNHEY and CDR2 SMNVEV (reference sequence). Trimming cost V 3 bases and J 4 bases; bases outside gene matches: 9. This CDR3 is built from 15 residues. CDR3: CASSFSGTALYEQYF. The CDR3 region has the DNA TGTGCCAGCAGTTTTTCCGGGACAGCTCTATACGAGCAGTACTTC.

This clonotype qualifies as medium-sized. This sequence joins TRBV15 and TRBJ1-1; no reliable D call. CDR3 length: 12 amino acids. The V and J ends lost 0 bases and 5 bases respectively, with 4 bases between them. Germline assignment: CDR1 LNHNV and CDR2 YYDKDF (reference sequence). CDR3 amino acids: CATSRDQTEAFF. The CDR3 nucleotides are TGTGCCACCAGCAGAGATCAGACTGAAGCTTTCTTT.

This clonotype was counted between two and nine times. At one end, the junction sequence differs from germline, possibly due to a read error. V is TRBV29-1 and J is TRBJ2-7; 10 bases fit TRBD1. Germline CDR1 reads SQVTM; CDR2 reads ANQGSEA. The CDR3 extends over 15 amino acids. The CDR3 spells CSAGAGTGVTGELYF. In DNA form, the CDR3 reads TGCAGCGCGGGGGCGGGGACAGGGGTCACCGGGGAGCTGTACTTC.